The rows below give T cell receptor beta chains drawn from one sample of a study of long-term antiretroviral therapy in people with HIV. Assay used: immunoSEQ multiplex PCR; TCRdb lists only in-frame clones, some missing. The profile shows tens of thousands of clones, 87% of them singletons. The sequenced sample was unsorted PBMCs, obtained 2 years after starting antiretroviral therapy. The receptors here all came from a man aged 50 to 59 with HIV. Both conserved end residues are part of each CDR3. D genes are given only for firm matches. The size of a clone is reported for some rows only, either as once, few or many, or as a class for expanded clones.

J gene,CDR3 length,D gene,V gene,clone size,CDR3 DNA,CDR3 protein
TRBJ1-2,15,.,TRBV6-4,once,TGTGCCAGCAGTGAAAGTGGGGGCCGAACCTATGGCTACACCTTC,CASSESGGRTYGYTF
TRBJ1-2,16,.,TRBV9,.,.,CASSSSSGAVVLGYTF
TRBJ2-3,17,TRBD2,TRBV7-2,.,TGTGCCAGCAGCTTAAGGCCGGCTAGCGGTCGCACAGATACGCAGTATTTT,CASSLRPASGRTDTQYF
TRBJ1-5,13,.,TRBV19,.,TGTGCCAGTAGTTTAACCCTGTCCCAGCCCCAGCATTTT,CASSLTLSQPQHF
TRBJ1-1,11,.,TRBV30,.,TGTGCCTGGAGTGGGACAGCTGAAGCTTTCTTT,CAWSGTAEAFF
TRBJ1-1,14,.,TRBV9,.,TGTGCCAGCAGCGTAGATATAGGGAACACTGAAGCTTTCTTT,CASSVDIGNTEAFF
TRBJ2-3,16,TRBD1,TRBV7-8,.,TGTGCCAGCAGCTTTAGGACAGGGGGGACCACAGATACGCAGTATTTT,CASSFRTGGTTDTQYF
TRBJ1-3,13,.,TRBV28,.,TGTGCCAGCCAGGGTGGCTATGGAAACACCATATATTTT,CASQGGYGNTIYF
TRBJ1-2,13,.,TRBV2,.,TGTGCCAGCACAGCCGGGGCTAACTATGGCTACACCTTC,CASTAGANYGYTF
TRBJ2-1,16,TRBD1,TRBV10-1,.,TGCGCCAGCAGACTTCTGGTAGGACAGGATAACAATGAGCAGTTCTTC,CASRLLVGQDNNEQFF
TRBJ2-5,15,.,TRBV5-1,.,TGCGCCAGCAGCTTGTCCGACAGACTCCAAGAGACCCAGTACTTC,CASSLSDRLQETQYF
TRBJ2-5,14,.,TRBV5-1,.,TGCGCCAGCAGTTACACAGTTCCACAAGAGACCCAGTACTTC,CASSYTVPQETQYF
TRBJ1-5,14,.,TRBV12-1,.,TGTGCCAGCAATTGCGGCGGTGTCAATCAGCCCCAGCATTTT,CASNCGGVNQPQHF
TRBJ2-5,16,TRBD1,TRBV11-3,once,TGTGCCAGCAGCTTAGGTGCAGGGGGCGGTCAAGAGACCCAGTACTTC,CASSLGAGGGQETQYF
TRBJ1-3,14,.,TRBV19,.,TGTGCCAGTAGTAGGCAACTCTCTGGAAACACCATATATTTT,CASSRQLSGNTIYF
TRBJ2-1,15,TRBD2,TRBV18,.,TGTGCCAGCTCACCACCAGTAGCGGGAGTTGATGAGCAGTTCTTC,CASSPPVAGVDEQFF
TRBJ1-2,12,TRBD1,TRBV29-1,.,TGCAGCGTAACAGGACAGGGCATAGGCTACACCTTC,CSVTGQGIGYTF
TRBJ2-1,12,.,TRBV7-8,.,TGTGCCAGCAGCGTCTCGGACAATGAGCAGTTCTTC,CASSVSDNEQFF
TRBJ1-1,13,.,TRBV30,few,TGTGCCTGGAGGGCAGGGCCGAACACTGAAGCTTTCTTT,CAWRAGPNTEAFF
TRBJ1-2,17,.,TRBV28,.,TGTGCCAGCAGGGGAATGCCGGGACGAGAAGCTAACTATGGCTACACCTTC,CASRGMPGREANYGYTF
TRBJ2-3,15,TRBD2,TRBV10-3,.,TGTGCCATCAGTAGACTAGCGGGCTACACAGATACGCAGTATTTT,CAISRLAGYTDTQYF
TRBJ2-5,15,.,TRBV14,.,TGTGCCAGCAGCCGTCCGACGGGGGAGGAAGAGACCCAGTACTTC,CASSRPTGEEETQYF
TRBJ2-4,18,.,TRBV4-2,once,TGTGCCAGCAGCCAAGTTTCTGGAGGGCCCTCTGCCAAAAACATTCAGTACTTC,CASSQVSGGPSAKNIQYF
TRBJ1-5,15,.,TRBV5-1,.,TGCGCCAGCAGCTTGGGGGAAGGTAGCAATCAGCCCCAGCATTTT,CASSLGEGSNQPQHF
TRBJ1-1,10,.,TRBV29-1,.,TGCAGCGTAGAGACGGGTGAAGCTTTCTTT,CSVETGEAFF
TRBJ2-7,15,.,TRBV2,.,TGTGCCAGCAATACCCTAGGGACAAATTCCTACGAGCAGTACTTC,CASNTLGTNSYEQYF
TRBJ2-5,18,TRBD1,TRBV28,.,TGTGCCAGCAGTTTAATCTACTGGGGAACAGGGGGCACACAGACCCAGTACTTC,CASSLIYWGTGGTQTQYF
TRBJ2-7,11,.,TRBV5-1,.,TGCGCCAGCAGCCTGGGGCCCGAGCAGTACTTC,CASSLGPEQYF
TRBJ1-5,16,TRBD1,TRBV6-6,.,TGTGCCAGCAGCCAGGGGGCGCGAGCAAAGGGTCAGCCCCAGCATTTT,CASSQGARAKGQPQHF
TRBJ2-3,12,.,TRBV19,.,TGTGCCAGTAGGGAGGGCACAGATACGCAGTATTTT,CASREGTDTQYF
TRBJ1-3,16,.,TRBV9,.,TGTGCCAGCAGCGTAAGAGGGGCCAGGTCTGGAAACACCATATATTTT,CASSVRGARSGNTIYF
TRBJ1-1,11,.,TRBV28,.,TGTGCCAGCAGTTTGGCCCGGAAAGCTTTCTTT,CASSLARKAFF
TRBJ2-7,21,.,TRBV4-1,.,TGCGCCAGCAGCCAAGACCTACCCCTTGACAGGTTTACTAGCCAAATCTACGAGCAGTACTTC,CASSQDLPLDRFTSQIYEQYF
TRBJ1-2,14,TRBD1,TRBV5-6,.,TGTGCCAGCAGCCTTAGGACAGGGATCTATGGCTACACCTTC,CASSLRTGIYGYTF
TRBJ2-3,12,.,TRBV5-4,.,TGTGCCAGCAGCAGCACAGGAGATACGCAGTATTTT,CASSSTGDTQYF
TRBJ2-3,15,.,TRBV11-2,once,TGTGCCAGCAGCTTTCGGGGCAGGGACACAGATACGCAGTATTTT,CASSFRGRDTDTQYF
TRBJ2-7,16,TRBD1,TRBV6-6,.,TGTGCCAGCAGTTTCCCGGGACAGGGGGCTAGCTACGAGCAGTACTTC,CASSFPGQGASYEQYF
TRBJ2-7,13,.,TRBV7-2,.,TGTGCCAGCAGCCCCAGACAGACATACGAGCAGTACTTC,CASSPRQTYEQYF
TRBJ2-4,17,.,TRBV5-6,.,TGTGCCAGCAGCCCCCGGGTGACCCCGATAGCCAAAAACATTCAGTACTTC,CASSPRVTPIAKNIQYF
TRBJ1-1,13,.,TRBV11-3,.,TGTGCCAGCAGCTTAGTCGCGGGCCGTGAAGCTTTCTTT,CASSLVAGREAFF
TRBJ2-5,16,TRBD2,TRBV13,.,TGTGCCAGCAGCCTCGGGAGGGGCCGGTACCAAGAGACCCAGTACTTC,CASSLGRGRYQETQYF
TRBJ1-2,14,TRBD1,TRBV19,few,TGTGCCAGTACCACCGGGACAGGGGTCGATGGCTACACCTTC,CASTTGTGVDGYTF
TRBJ1-4,15,.,TRBV7-2,.,TGTGCCAGCAGCTTACAGGGTGGGGTCGGGGAAAAACTGTTTTTT,CASSLQGGVGEKLFF
TRBJ1-5,15,.,TRBV28,.,TGTGCCAGCAGTTTTAGGCAGGGCCTCAATCAGCCCCAGCATTTT,CASSFRQGLNQPQHF
TRBJ1-3,14,.,TRBV28,.,TGTGCCGTTCAAGTCCTCCTCTCTGGAAACACCATATATTTT,CAVQVLLSGNTIYF